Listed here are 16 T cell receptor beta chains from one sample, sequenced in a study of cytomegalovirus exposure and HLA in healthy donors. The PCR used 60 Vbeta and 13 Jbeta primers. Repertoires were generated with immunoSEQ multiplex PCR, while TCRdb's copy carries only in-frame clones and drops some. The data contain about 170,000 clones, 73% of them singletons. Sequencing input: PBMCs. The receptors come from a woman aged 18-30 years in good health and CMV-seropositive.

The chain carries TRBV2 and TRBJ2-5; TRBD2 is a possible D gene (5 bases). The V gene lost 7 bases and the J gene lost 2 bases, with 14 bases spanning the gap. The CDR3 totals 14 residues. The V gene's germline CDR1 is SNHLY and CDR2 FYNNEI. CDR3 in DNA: TGTGCCAGCAACTCGAGGGTAGAACAAGAGACCCAGTACTTC. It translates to CASNSRVEQETQYF.

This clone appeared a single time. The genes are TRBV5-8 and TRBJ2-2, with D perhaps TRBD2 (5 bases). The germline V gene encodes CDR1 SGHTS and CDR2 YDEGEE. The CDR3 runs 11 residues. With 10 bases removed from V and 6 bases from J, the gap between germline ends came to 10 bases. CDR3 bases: TGTGCCTGTACTAGTGCCGGGGAGCTGTTTTTT. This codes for CACTSAGELFF.

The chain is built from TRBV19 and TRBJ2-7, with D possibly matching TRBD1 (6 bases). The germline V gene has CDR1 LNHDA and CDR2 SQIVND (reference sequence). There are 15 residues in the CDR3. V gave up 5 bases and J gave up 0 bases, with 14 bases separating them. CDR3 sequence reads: CASSHGGDTSYEQYF. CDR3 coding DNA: TGTGCCAGTAGTCATGGGGGCGATACCTCCTACGAGCAGTACTTC.

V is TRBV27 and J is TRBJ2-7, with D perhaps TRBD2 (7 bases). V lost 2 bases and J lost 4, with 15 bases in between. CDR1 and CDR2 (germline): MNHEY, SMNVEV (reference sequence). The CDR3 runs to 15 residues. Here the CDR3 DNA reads TGTGCCAGCAGTTTAGGGGGGGCGAGCTCTTACGAGCAGTACTTC. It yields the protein CASSLGGASSYEQYF.

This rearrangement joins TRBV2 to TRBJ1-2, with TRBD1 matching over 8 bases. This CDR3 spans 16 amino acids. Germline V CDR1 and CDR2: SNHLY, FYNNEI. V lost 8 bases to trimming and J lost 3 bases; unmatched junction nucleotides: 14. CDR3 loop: CASPTGVEKGDYGYTF. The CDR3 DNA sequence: TGTGCCAGCCCGACAGGGGTAGAAAAAGGGGACTATGGCTACACCTTC.

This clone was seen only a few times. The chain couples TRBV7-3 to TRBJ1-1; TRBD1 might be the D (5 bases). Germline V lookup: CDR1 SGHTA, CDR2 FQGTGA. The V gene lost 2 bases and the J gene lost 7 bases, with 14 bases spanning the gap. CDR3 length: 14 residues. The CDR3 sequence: CASSLSGPGGEAFF. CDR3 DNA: TGTGCCAGCAGCTTATCAGGGCCCGGGGGTGAAGCTTTCTTT.

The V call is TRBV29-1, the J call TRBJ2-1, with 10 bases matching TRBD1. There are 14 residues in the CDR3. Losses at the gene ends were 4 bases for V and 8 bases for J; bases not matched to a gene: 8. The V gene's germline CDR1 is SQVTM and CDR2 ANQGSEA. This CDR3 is CSVVTGGSLDEQFF. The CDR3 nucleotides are TGCAGCGTTGTGACAGGGGGCTCCCTCGATGAGCAGTTCTTC.

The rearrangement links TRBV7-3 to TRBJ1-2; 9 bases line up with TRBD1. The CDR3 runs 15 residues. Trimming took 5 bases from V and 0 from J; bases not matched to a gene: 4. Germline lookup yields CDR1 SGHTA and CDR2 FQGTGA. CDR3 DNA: TGTGCCAGCAGCCCGACAGGGGGAGCTAACTATGGCTACACCTTC. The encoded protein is CASSPTGGANYGYTF.

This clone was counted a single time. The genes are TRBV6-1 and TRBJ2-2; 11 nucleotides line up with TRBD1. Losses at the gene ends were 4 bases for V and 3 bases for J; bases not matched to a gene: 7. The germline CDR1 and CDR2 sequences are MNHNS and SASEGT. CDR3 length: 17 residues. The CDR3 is CASSGGTGGYYTGELFF. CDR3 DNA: TGTGCCAGCAGTGGCGGGACAGGGGGATATTACACCGGGGAGCTGTTTTTT.

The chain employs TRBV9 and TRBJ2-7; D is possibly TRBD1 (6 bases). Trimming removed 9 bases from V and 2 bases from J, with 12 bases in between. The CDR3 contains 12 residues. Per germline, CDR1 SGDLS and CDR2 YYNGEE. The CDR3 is CATTTGTYEQYF. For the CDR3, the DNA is TGTGCCACGACTACAGGGACCTACGAGCAGTACTTC.

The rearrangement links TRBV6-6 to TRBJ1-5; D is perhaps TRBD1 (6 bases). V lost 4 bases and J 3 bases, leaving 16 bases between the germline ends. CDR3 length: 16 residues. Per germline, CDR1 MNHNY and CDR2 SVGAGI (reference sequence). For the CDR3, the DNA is TGTGCCAGCAGTTGGTCTGTCGACAGGCCCAATCAGCCCCAGCATTTT. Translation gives CASSWSVDRPNQPQHF.

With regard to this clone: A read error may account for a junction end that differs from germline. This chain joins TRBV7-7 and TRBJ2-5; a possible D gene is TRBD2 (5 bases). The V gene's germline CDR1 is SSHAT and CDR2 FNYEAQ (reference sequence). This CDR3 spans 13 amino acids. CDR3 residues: CASSSGVQETQYF. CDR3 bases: TGTGCTAGCAGCTCCGGGGTTCAGGAGACCCAGTACTTC.

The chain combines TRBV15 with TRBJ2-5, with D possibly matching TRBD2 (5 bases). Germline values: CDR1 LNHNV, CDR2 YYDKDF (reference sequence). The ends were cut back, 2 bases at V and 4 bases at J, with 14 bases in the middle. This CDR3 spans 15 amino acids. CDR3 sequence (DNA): TGTGCCACCAGCAGACCACGGTTGGAGGTAGAGACCCAGTACTTC. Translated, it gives CATSRPRLEVETQYF. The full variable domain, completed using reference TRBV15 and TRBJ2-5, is DAMVIQNPRYQVTQFGKPVTLSCSQTLNHNVMYWYQQKSSQAPKLLFHYYDKDFNNEADTPDNFQSRRPNTSFCFLDIRSPGLGDTAMYLCATSRPRLEVETQYFGPGTRLLVL.

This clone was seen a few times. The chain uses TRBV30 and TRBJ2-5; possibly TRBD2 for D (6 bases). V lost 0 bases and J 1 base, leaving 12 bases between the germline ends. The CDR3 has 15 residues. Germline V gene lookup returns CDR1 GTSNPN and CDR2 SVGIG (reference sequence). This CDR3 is CAWSVLGGTQETQYF. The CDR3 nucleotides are TGTGCCTGGAGTGTACTCGGAGGGACCCAAGAGACCCAGTACTTC.

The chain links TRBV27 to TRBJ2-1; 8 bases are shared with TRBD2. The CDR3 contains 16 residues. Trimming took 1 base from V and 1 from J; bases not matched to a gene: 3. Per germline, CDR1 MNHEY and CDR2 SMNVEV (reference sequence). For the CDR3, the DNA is TGTGCCAGCAGTTTATACGCGGGGGGTTCCTACAATGAGCAGTTCTTC. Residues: CASSLYAGGSYNEQFF.

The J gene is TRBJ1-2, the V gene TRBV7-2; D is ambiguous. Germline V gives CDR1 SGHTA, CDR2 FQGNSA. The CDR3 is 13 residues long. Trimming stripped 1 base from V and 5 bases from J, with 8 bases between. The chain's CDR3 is CASSLGAGYGYTF. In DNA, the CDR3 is TGTGCCAGCAGCTTAGGGGCGGGGTATGGCTACACCTTC.